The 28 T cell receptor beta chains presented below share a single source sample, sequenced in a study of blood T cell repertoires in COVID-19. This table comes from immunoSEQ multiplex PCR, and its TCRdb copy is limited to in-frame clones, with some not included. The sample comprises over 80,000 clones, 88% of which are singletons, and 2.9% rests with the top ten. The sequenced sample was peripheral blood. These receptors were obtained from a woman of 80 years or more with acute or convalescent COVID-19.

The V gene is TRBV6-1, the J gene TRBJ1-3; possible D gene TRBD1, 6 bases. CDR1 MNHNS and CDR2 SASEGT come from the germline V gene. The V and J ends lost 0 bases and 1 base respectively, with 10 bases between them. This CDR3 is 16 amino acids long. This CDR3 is CASSEAPGTSGNTIYF. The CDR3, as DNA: TGTGCCAGCAGTGAAGCTCCCGGGACATCTGGAAACACCATATATTTT.

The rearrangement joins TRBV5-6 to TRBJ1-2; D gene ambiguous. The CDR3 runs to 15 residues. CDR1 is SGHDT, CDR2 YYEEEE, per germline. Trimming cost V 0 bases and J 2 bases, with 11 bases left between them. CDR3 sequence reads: CASSLVGRLNYGYTF. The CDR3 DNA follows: TGTGCCAGCAGCTTGGTGGGCAGATTAAACTATGGCTACACCTTC.

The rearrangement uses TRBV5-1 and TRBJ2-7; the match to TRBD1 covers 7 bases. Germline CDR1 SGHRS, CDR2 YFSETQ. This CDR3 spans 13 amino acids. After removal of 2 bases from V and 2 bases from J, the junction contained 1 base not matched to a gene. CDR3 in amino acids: CASSFGTAYEQYF. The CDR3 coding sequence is TGCGCCAGCAGCTTCGGGACAGCCTACGAGCAGTACTTC.

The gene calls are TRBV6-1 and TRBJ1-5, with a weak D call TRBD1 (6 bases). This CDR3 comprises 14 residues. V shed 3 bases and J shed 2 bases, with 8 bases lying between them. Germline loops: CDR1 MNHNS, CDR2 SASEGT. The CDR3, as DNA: TGTGCCAGCAGTGACCGGACAGGCAATCAGCCCCAGCATTTT. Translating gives CASSDRTGNQPQHF.

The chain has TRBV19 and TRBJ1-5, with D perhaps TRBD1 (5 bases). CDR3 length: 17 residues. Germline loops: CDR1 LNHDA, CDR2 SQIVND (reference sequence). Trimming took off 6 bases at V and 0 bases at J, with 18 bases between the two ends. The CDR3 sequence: CASSTRGDSYSNQPQHF. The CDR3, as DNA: TGTGCCAGTAGCACAAGAGGCGACAGCTATAGCAATCAGCCCCAGCATTTT. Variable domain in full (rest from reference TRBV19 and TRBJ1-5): DGGITQSPKYLFRKEGQNVTLSCEQNLNHDAMYWYRQDPGQGLRLIYYSQIVNDFQKGDIAEGYSVSREKKESFPLTVTSAQKNPTAFYLCASSTRGDSYSNQPQHFGDGTRLSIL.

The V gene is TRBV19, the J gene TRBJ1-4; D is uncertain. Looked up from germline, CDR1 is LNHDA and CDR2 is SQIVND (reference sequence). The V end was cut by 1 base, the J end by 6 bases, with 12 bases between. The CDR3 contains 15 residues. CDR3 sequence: CASSIGWSPDEKLFF. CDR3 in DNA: TGTGCCAGTAGTATAGGATGGAGCCCGGATGAAAAACTGTTTTTT.

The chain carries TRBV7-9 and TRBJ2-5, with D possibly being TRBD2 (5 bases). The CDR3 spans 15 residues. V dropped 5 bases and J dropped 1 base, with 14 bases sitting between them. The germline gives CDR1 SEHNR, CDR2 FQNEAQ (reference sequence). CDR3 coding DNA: TGTGCCAGCAGCCCGCCTATGAGCGGCCAAGAGACCCAGTACTTC. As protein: CASSPPMSGQETQYF. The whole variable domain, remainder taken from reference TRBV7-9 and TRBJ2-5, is DTGVSQNPRHKITKRGQNVTFRCDPISEHNRLYWYRQTLGQGPEFLTYFQNEAQLEKSRLLSDRFSAERPKGSFSTLEIQRTEQGDSAMYLCASSPPMSGQETQYFGPGTRLLVL.

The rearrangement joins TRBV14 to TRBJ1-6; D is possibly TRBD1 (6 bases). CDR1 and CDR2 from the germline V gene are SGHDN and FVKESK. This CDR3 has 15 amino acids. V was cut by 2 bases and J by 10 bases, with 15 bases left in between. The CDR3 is CASSQSSGELSPLHF. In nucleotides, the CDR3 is TGTGCCAGCAGCCAATCGTCAGGGGAATTGTCACCCCTCCACTTT.

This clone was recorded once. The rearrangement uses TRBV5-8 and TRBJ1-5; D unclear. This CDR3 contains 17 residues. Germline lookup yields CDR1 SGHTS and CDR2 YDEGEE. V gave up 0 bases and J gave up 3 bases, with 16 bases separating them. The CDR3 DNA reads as TGTGCCAGCAGCTTGGCCAAATTGCACTCACCCAATCAGCCCCAGCATTTT. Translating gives CASSLAKLHSPNQPQHF.

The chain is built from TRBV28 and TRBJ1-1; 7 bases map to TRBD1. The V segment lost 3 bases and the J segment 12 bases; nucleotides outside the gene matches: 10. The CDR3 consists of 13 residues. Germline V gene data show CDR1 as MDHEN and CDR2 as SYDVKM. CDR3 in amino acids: CASSFNRDSGTFF. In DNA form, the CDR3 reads TGTGCCAGCAGTTTTAACCGGGACAGCGGAACTTTCTTT.

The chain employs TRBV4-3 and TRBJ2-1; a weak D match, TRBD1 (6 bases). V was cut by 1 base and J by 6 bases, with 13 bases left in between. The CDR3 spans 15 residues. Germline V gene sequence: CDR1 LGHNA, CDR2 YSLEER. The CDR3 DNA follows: TGCGCCAGCAGCCAAGCGGGCAGGGGCGGCAATGAGCAGTTCTTC. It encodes CASSQAGRGGNEQFF.

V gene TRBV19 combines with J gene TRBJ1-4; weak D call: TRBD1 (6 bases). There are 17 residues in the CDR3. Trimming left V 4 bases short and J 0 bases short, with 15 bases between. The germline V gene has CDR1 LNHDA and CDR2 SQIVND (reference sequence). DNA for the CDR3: TGTGCCAGTAGTACCCCCCAGGGACACCCAACTAATGAAAAACTGTTTTTT. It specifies CASSTPQGHPTNEKLFF.

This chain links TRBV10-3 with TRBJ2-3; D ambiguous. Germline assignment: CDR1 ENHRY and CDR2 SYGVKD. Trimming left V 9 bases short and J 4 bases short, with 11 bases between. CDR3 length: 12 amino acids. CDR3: CAMSYSADTQYF. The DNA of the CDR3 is TGTGCCATGAGCTACTCCGCAGATACGCAGTATTTT.

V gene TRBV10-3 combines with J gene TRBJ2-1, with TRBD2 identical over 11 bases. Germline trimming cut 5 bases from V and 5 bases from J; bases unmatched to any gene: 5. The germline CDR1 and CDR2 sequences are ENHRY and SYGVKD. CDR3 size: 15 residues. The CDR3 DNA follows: TGTGCCATCAGTAGACTAGCGGGAAACGACAATGAGCAGTTCTTC. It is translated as CAISRLAGNDNEQFF.

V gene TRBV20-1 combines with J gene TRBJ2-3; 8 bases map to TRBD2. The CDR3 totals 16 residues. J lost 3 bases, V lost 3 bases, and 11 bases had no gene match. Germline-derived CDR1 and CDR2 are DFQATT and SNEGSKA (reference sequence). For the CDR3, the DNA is TGCAGTGCTAGTCCGCTAGCGGGCGGGATAACAGATACGCAGTATTTT. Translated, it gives CSASPLAGGITDTQYF.

CDR3 DNA: TGTGCCAGCAGTTCGCTTATGGACAGGTCTTTCACCGGGGAGCTGTTTTTT. This sequence encodes CASSSLMDRSFTGELFF. This chain joins TRBV6-2 or TRBV6-3 and TRBJ2-2, with 7 bases fitting TRBD1. Losses at the gene ends were 4 bases for V and 4 bases for J; bases not matched to a gene: 12. Germline V gives CDR1 MNHEY, CDR2 SVGEGT. This CDR3 is built from 17 residues.

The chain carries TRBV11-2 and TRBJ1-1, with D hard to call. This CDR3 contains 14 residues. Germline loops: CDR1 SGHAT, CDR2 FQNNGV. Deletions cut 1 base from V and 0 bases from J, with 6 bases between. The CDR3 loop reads CASSLARVNTEAFF. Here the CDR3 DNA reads TGTGCCAGCAGCTTAGCACGGGTGAACACTGAAGCTTTCTTT.

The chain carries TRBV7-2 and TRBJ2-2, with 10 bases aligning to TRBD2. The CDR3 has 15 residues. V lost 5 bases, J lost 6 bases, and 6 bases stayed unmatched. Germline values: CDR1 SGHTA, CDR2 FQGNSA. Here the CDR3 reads CASSPGTSVAGELFF. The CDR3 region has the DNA TGTGCCAGCAGCCCTGGGACTAGCGTGGCCGGGGAGCTGTTTTTT.

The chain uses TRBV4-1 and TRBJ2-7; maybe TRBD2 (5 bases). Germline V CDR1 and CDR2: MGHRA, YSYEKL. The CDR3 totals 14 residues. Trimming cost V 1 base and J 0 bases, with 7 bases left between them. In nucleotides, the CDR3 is TGCGCCAGCAGCCAAGTGGCGGGCTCCTACGAGCAGTACTTC. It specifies CASSQVAGSYEQYF.

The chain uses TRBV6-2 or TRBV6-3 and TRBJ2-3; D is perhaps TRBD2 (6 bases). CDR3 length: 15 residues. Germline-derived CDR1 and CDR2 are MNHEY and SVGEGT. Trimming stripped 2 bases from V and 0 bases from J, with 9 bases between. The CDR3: CASSYVAESTDTQYF. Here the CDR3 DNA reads TGTGCCAGCAGTTACGTAGCGGAGAGCACAGATACGCAGTATTTT.

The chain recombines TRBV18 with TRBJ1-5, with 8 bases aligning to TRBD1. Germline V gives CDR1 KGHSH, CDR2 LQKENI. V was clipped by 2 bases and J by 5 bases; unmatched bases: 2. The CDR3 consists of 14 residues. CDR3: CASSPNRGDQPQHF. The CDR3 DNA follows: TGTGCCAGCTCACCAAACAGGGGGGATCAGCCCCAGCATTTT.

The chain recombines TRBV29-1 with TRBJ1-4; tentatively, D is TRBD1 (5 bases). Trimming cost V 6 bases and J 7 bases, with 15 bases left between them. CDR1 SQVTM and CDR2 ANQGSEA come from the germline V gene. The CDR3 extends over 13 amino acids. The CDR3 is CSVRPGSSEKLFF. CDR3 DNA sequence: TGCAGCGTCAGACCAGGGTCGAGTGAAAAACTGTTTTTT. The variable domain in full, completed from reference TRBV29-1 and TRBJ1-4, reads SAVISQKPSRDICQRGTSLTIQCQVDSQVTMMFWYRQQPGQSLTLIATANQGSEATYESGFVIDKFPISRPNLTFSTLTVSNMSPEDSSIYLCSVRPGSSEKLFFGSGTQLSVL.

For the CDR3, the DNA is TGTGCCAGCAGCGTAGCTACGAGCCGACCGGGACTCGGCACAGATACGCAGTATTTT. As protein: CASSVATSRPGLGTDTQYF. The chain recombines TRBV9 with TRBJ2-3; tentatively, D is TRBD2 (6 bases). In germline, CDR1 is SGDLS, CDR2 YYNGEE. V shed 0 bases and J shed 1 base, with 21 bases lying between them. The CDR3 loop spans 19 amino acids. The variable domain in full, with the rest retrieved from reference TRBV9 and TRBJ2-3, is DSGVTQTPKHLITATGQRVTLRCSPRSGDLSVYWYQQSLDQGLQFLIQYYNGEERAKGNILERFSAQQFPDLHSELNLSSLELGDSALYFCASSVATSRPGLGTDTQYFGPGTRLTVL.

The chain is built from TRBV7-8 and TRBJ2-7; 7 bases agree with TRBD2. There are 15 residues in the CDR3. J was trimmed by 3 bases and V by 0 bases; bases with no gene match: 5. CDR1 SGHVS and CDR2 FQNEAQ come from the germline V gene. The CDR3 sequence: CASSLAAGLSYEQYF. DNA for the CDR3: TGTGCCAGCAGCTTAGCCGCGGGACTAAGCTACGAGCAGTACTTC. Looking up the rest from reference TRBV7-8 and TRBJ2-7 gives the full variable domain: GAGVSQSPRYKVAKRGQDVALRCDPISGHVSLFWYQQALGQGPEFLTYFQNEAQLDKSGLPSDRFFAERPEGSVSTLKIQRTQQEDSAVYLCASSLAAGLSYEQYFGPGTRLTVT.

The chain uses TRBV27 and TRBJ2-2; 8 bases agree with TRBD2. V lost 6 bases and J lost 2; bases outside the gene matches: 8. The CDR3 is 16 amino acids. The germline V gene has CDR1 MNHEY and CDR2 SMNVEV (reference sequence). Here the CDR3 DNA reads TGTGCCAGCAGCGACGGGGGGGCCCCTAACACCGGGGAGCTGTTTTTT. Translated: CASSDGGAPNTGELFF.

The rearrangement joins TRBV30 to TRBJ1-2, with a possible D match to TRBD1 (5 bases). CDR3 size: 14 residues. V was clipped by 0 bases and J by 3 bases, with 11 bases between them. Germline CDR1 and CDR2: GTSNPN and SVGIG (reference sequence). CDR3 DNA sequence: TGTGCCTGGAGTGTGTTGACAGTCCACTATGGCTACACCTTC. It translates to CAWSVLTVHYGYTF. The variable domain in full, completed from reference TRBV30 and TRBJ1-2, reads SQTIHQWPATLVQPVGSPLSLECTVEGTSNPNLYWYRQAAGRGLQLLFYSVGIGQISSEVPQNLSASRPQDRQFILSSKKLLLSDSGFYLCAWSVLTVHYGYTFGSGTRLTVV.

This chain's CDR3 is CASSLGVYSNQPQHF. For the CDR3, the DNA is TGTGCCAGCAGCCTGGGAGTTTATAGCAATCAGCCCCAGCATTTT. The rearrangement joins TRBV7-2 to TRBJ1-5; no reliable D call. V lost 5 bases and J lost 0, with 11 bases in between. The CDR3 is made up of 15 amino acids. The germline CDR1 and CDR2 sequences are SGHTA and FQGNSA. Full variable domain (rest looked up from reference TRBV7-2 and TRBJ1-5): GAGVSQSPSNKVTEKGKDVELRCDPISGHTALYWYRQSLGQGLEFLIYFQGNSAPDKSGLPSDRFSAERTGGSVSTLTIQRTQQEDSAVYLCASSLGVYSNQPQHFGDGTRLSIL.

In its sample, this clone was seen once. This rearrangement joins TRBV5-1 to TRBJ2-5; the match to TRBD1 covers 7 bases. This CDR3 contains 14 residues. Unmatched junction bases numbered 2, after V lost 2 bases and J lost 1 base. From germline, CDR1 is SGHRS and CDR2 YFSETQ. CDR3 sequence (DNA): TGCGCCAGCAGCTTAACAGGGGCCCAAGAGACCCAGTACTTC. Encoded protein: CASSLTGAQETQYF.